This record looks at one TCR beta chain sequence and its context. In the study's own analysis: Amplification of reference gene primers provided the estimated nucleated cell counts. The method was immunoSEQ multiplex PCR; TCRdb's version includes in-frame clones alone and lacks a portion of them. Clone size and the V and J calls come from that table; the DNA yielded D and trimming. The repertoire consists of about 210,000 clones, with 70% to 90% occurring once and the leading ten covering 0.72%. The sample belongs to a study of blood T cell repertoires in COVID-19. Study-level background: PBMCs, B-cell-depleted T cells, or T cells provided the cDNA or gDNA that made up the material.

CDR3 length: 15 residues. V gave up 3 bases and J gave up 2 bases; unmatched junction bases: 5. Germline-derived CDR1 and CDR2 are KGHDR and SFDVKD. Input material: peripheral blood. The clonotype originates from a man aged 35-49 years with acute or convalescent COVID-19. The genes are TRBV24-1 and TRBJ2-5; 7 nucleotides agree with TRBD1. CDR3 DNA sequence: TGTGCCACCAGTGATCCCCACAGGGGACAAGAGACCCAGTACTTC. Translating it yields CATSDPHRGQETQYF.